This TCR beta chain originates from a study of blood T cell repertoires in COVID-19. Sequencing was performed with immunoSEQ multiplex PCR; in TCRdb, only in-frame clones are kept and a portion is missing. The profile shows hundreds of thousands of clones, over 75% of them singletons. The V gene's germline CDR1 is SGHTA and CDR2 FQGNSA. The V segment lost 5 bases and the J segment 2 bases; nucleotides outside the gene matches: 5. The CDR3 runs to 14 residues. The chain links TRBV7-2 to TRBJ1-2, with 7 bases lining up with TRBD1. Sequencing was done on a sample of PBMCs or T cells enriched from blood (not recorded which). The clonotype comes from a man aged 30 to 45 who had recovered from COVID-19. The CDR3 sequence: CASSRQQGNYGYTF. CDR3 sequence (DNA): TGTGCCAGCAGCCGGCAACAGGGGAACTATGGCTACACCTTC.